The 10 T cell receptor beta chains in this list originate from one sample, sequenced in a study of cytomegalovirus exposure and HLA in healthy donors. PCR amplification relied on 60 Vbeta primers (plus 13 Jbeta primers). Libraries were prepared by immunoSEQ multiplex PCR; TCRdb keeps only in-frame clonotypes and omits some of them. The sample shows 200,000 to 250,000 clones, about 83% of them seen only once. Sequencing was carried out using PBMCs. All receptors come from a human donor in good health.

The CDR3 region has the DNA TGTGCCTGCAACAGGAATAGCAATCAGCCCCAGCATTTT. Encoded protein: CACNRNSNQPQHF. The gene calls are TRBV6-1 and TRBJ1-5; tentatively, D is TRBD1 (5 bases). Germline loops: CDR1 MNHNS, CDR2 SASEGT. The V gene lost 11 bases and the J gene lost 0 bases, with 11 bases spanning the gap. The CDR3 has 13 residues.

The chain recombines TRBV7-8 with TRBJ2-2; the D is unclear. The V and J ends lost 5 bases and 0 bases respectively, with 13 bases between them. The CDR3 sequence is 16 residues long. Germline V gene data show CDR1 as SGHVS and CDR2 as FQNEAQ. CDR3 protein: CASSENYRSNTGELFF. CDR3 in DNA: TGTGCCAGCAGCGAAAACTATAGGTCGAACACCGGGGAGCTGTTTTTT.

Concerning this clone: The germline gene is not matched at one end of the junction; a read error may be the cause. V gene TRBV7-9 combines with J gene TRBJ2-5; D is unclear. Germline V gene lookup returns CDR1 SEHNR and CDR2 FQNEAQ (reference sequence). The CDR3 runs to 14 residues. The CDR3 nucleotides are TGTTCCAGCAGCTTTACCCCCAGGCAAGAGACCCAGTACTTC. Translation gives CSSSFTPRQETQYF.

The genes are TRBV6-5 and TRBJ2-1; 9 bases are shared with TRBD2. This CDR3 is built from 14 residues. Germline V gene sequence: CDR1 MNHEY, CDR2 SVGAGI. With 8 bases clipped from V and 6 bases from J, the junction kept 8 bases outside the gene matches. The chain's CDR3 is CASDTGTSLNEQFF. As DNA, the CDR3 is TGTGCCAGCGATACAGGGACTAGCCTCAATGAGCAGTTCTTC.

The chain recombines TRBV7-9 with TRBJ1-4, with a possible D match to TRBD1 (6 bases). Trimming took 0 bases from V and 7 from J, leaving 12 bases between them. The CDR3 runs 15 residues. The germline V gene encodes CDR1 SEHNR and CDR2 FQNEAQ (reference sequence). The CDR3 sequence: CASSLAAGEGEKLFF. The DNA of the CDR3 is TGTGCCAGCAGCTTAGCGGCAGGGGAGGGTGAAAAACTGTTTTTT.

V is TRBV2 and J is TRBJ1-4; possible D gene TRBD1, 5 bases. The germline gives CDR1 SNHLY, CDR2 FYNNEI. V gave up 9 bases and J gave up 4 bases, with 15 bases separating them. The CDR3 runs to 14 residues. The CDR3: CASRIGGINEKLFF. The CDR3 DNA is TGTGCCAGTAGGATCGGGGGGATTAATGAAAAACTGTTTTTT.

The CDR3 reads CASTEGSGGPGELFF. CDR3 bases: TGCGCCAGCACCGAGGGATCAGGGGGCCCCGGGGAGCTGTTTTTT. The J gene is TRBJ2-2, the V gene TRBV5-1; 8 bases map to TRBD1. This CDR3 comprises 15 residues. Germline-derived CDR1 and CDR2 are SGHRS and YFSETQ. The V gene end was trimmed by 6 bases and the J gene end by 6 bases; junction bases not matched to a gene: 10.

This clone was recorded once. The gene calls are TRBV4-1 and TRBJ2-2; 8 bases align to TRBD2. Germline-derived CDR1 and CDR2 are MGHRA and YSYEKL. The ends lost 4 bases at V and 0 bases at J; junction bases unmatched: 7. CDR3 length: 17 residues. CDR3 protein: CASSLGLAGSNTGELFF. CDR3 DNA: TGCGCCAGCAGCCTAGGTTTAGCGGGGTCGAACACCGGGGAGCTGTTTTTT.

The V and J genes are TRBV7-3 and TRBJ2-2, with 10 bases identical to TRBD1. Germline values: CDR1 SGHTA, CDR2 FQGTGA. The junction had 9 bases not matched to a gene; V was cut back by 2 bases and J by 6 bases. The CDR3 spans 17 residues. CDR3 nucleotide sequence: TGTGCCAGCAGCTTACGCGGACAGGGGGTATCGGCCGGGGAGCTGTTTTTT. This translates into CASSLRGQGVSAGELFF.

This clone turned up a few times. This chain connects TRBV4-2 to TRBJ2-1, with 8 bases fitting TRBD2. This CDR3 region has 16 residues. V lost 0 bases, J lost 6 bases, and 7 bases stayed unmatched. Germline values: CDR1 LGHNA, CDR2 YNFKEQ. For the CDR3, the DNA is TGTGCCAGCAGCCAAGATCGAAATAGCGGGATCAATGAGCAGTTCTTC. This sequence encodes CASSQDRNSGINEQFF.